This T cell receptor beta chain originates from a study of OX40 agonist ivuxolimab in advanced cancers. Study as a whole: Aged about 20 to 80 with a mean of roughly 65 years, they were about 78% male.

Comments on this clone: The antigen is undetermined.

The repertoire was sequenced with immunoSEQ multiplex PCR; TCRdb's copy has only in-frame clones and lacks some. Of under 55,000 clones in the sample, 86% were seen once. On cycle 4 day 1 and cycle 7 day 1, as well as at baseline, blood was sampled. Study-wide results and caveats: CD4+ and CD8+ blood T cells expanded clonally by week 6 at 0.1 to 3.0 mg/kg. Averaging showed that CD8+ T cells had more expanded clones than CD4+ did.

The source is an adult with an advanced solid tumor such as melanoma, head and neck, liver or kidney cancer. Material: CD4+ or CD8+ T cells sorted from blood, obtained in a trial of the OX40 agonist ivuxolimab.

The CDR3 region has the DNA TGTGCCAGCAGCTTAGCGGGGAAGGAGCAGTTCTTC. Translated: CASSLAGKEQFF. This sequence joins TRBV7-6 and TRBJ2-1; no clear D gene. V was trimmed by 0 bases and J by 10 bases, leaving 7 bases between them. This CDR3 spans 12 amino acids. The germline V gene has CDR1 SGHVS and CDR2 FNYEAQ.